This T cell receptor (beta chain) was sequenced for a study of early stage breast cancer tumors. Study details: Invasive lobular carcinomas made up about 30% of the 12 ER+/PR+/HER2- tumors.

Germline lookup yields CDR1 SGHTA and CDR2 FQGTGA. The CDR3 is made up of 14 amino acids. With 2 bases clipped from V and 5 bases from J, the junction kept 4 bases outside the gene matches. Sequenced by immunoSEQ multiplex PCR; TCRdb stores in-frame clones only, minus some. This repertoire shows 2,500 to 3,000 clones, about 61% found once; its top ten account for 20% to 25%. Turning to this clone: Its antigen is undetermined.

General observations from the study: Most shared enriched TCRB sequences were commonly generated ones.

This chain links TRBV7-3 with TRBJ2-7; 9 nucleotides agree with TRBD1. Sequencing used normal breast tissue next to the tumor. The sequence was obtained from a person aged 45 to 60 with breast cancer. The CDR3 DNA follows: TGTGCCAGCAGCTTAGGGGGACAGGGTCACGAGCAGTACTTC. It is translated as CASSLGGQGHEQYF.